The TCR beta chain under discussion was sequenced for a study of post-analysis software for immune sequencing data (dated by TCRdb to between 2014 and 2017). Background on the whole study: Disease courses on record covered relapsing-remitting, secondary progressive and progressive-relapsing multiple sclerosis, though some patients had no subtype annotation. A subset of samples was prepared in parallel using single-end sample barcoding, then pooled and co-amplified after Illumina adapter ligation. The multiple sclerosis patient repertoires were compared with approximately 11 previously published healthy control repertoires from donors aged 6 to 25 years.

To demonstrate the VDJtools post-analysis software, TCR beta repertoires were profiled from the peripheral blood of 13 young patients with multiple sclerosis. Multiple sclerosis patients were children and adolescents aged roughly 6 to 16 years. The library was made by PCR. The instrument given in TCRdb is Illumina HiSeq 2500. Unique molecular identifiers were incorporated into TCR beta cDNA libraries to reduce PCR and sequencing biases. Every 1 to 10 million input T cells yielded 500,000 or so cDNA molecules, meaning each molecule approximated one T cell. The patient libraries were prepared and sequenced with the same protocol used for the earlier healthy control dataset. Samples belonging to the same batch were prepared together, multiplexed and sequenced on a shared HiSeq lane. The published analysis was carried out like this. Raw barcoded reads were processed with MIGEC, and single-read molecular identifier groups were discarded before consensus assembly and CDR3 extraction. VDJtools was used for post-analysis of the clonotype tables, and diversity was normalized by down-sampling every dataset to the size of the smallest sample. In repertoire overlap clustering, CDR3 amino acid sequences, but not nucleotide sequences, were matched to correct batch-related cross-sample contamination. TCRdb trimmed the raw reads at Q25, called clones with MiXCR and kept productive beta chains. For every CDR3 protein sequence, its rows merge into one entry that carries the most common genes and DNA. Here the V and J calls rest on TCRdb's processing, not on the authors' analysis. This sample comprises about 810,000 distinct CDR3 sequences, approximately 53% of them detected only once. The leading ten clones occupy under 6% of the sample.

Ten or more counts support this clonotype. Its target antigen remains unknown. No base-level quality is on record; no much larger clone is a single base apart. The V end loses 6 bases and the J end loses 5 bases, and a stretch of 13 bases separates them. Including cysteine and phenylalanine, the CDR3 has 13 amino acids. The sequence is cut down to CDR3 DNA, 39 bases in frame from base 1. As encoded in the germline V gene (reference sequence), CDR1 is SEHNR while CDR2 is FQNEAQ. Broad study findings and their caveats: The control group was slightly older than the multiple sclerosis patient group. Significantly higher frequencies in patients than in controls were found for roughly five TRBV segments, including TRBV5-6, TRBV5-1 and TRBV20-1. When samples were clustered directly using the F measure, samples prepared in the same batch co-clustered strongly, which prompted a batch-effect correction. Normalized Chao1 diversity was significantly lower in multiple sclerosis patients than controls, suggesting substantial peripheral T-cell clonal expansion.

The chain joins TRBV7-9 to TRBJ2-5, with TRBD2 tentatively as D gene (6 bases match). The sequencing input was blood. The origin of this receptor is a girl aged 10-17 years with multiple sclerosis. The CDR3 region: CASSPGSGETQYF. The DNA is as follows: TGTGCCAGCAGTCCGGGGAGCGGGGAGACCCAGTACTTC.